This T cell receptor (beta chain) was recorded in a study of vaccination and CD4 T cells after COVID-19 (dated by TCRdb to between 2021 and 2024). Describing the broader study: In the convalescent cohort there were six males and four females, among whom were two Hispanic individuals, seven Caucasians, two Asians and one multiracial person. Participants received two doses of either the Pfizer-BioNTech BNT162b2 vaccine (n=8) or the Moderna mRNA-1273 vaccine (n=2). Post-COVID blood samples were collected from convalescent patients a median of approximately 100 days after diagnosis, with a range of roughly 35 to 161 days. The time from the second vaccine dose to post-vaccine blood sampling had a median of around 72 days and ranged from about 12 to 241 days. Overlapping spike peptide pools from SARS-CoV-2 and from the common cold coronaviruses HCoV-NL63, HCoV-OC43 and HCoV-229E were used as culture stimuli. As controls, cultures received a CEFX viral epitope pool (the positive control), an HIV-1 Nef peptide pool (the negative control), or no peptide at all. The spike-specific CD4+ TCR repertoire was compared before and after mRNA vaccination in 10 COVID-19 convalescent patients and a handful of infection-naive healthy vaccine recipients.

Interpreted using the paper, the treatment or condition label stands for: roughly 10-day PBMC culture with coronavirus spike peptide pools or control peptides (ViraFEST assay). The ViraFEST assay was used in the study, in which antigen-specific T cells were expanded with peptide pools and expanded clonotypes were subsequently identified by TCR sequencing. Healthy vaccine recipients had no prior SARS-CoV-2 infection, confirmed by negative nucleocapsid antibody tests before and after vaccination. PBMCs were cultured at under 2.5 million per well in IMDM supplemented with about 5.5% human AB serum and about 10 IU/ml IL-2, with approximately 10 ug/ml peptide pools added. Half of the culture medium was replaced with fresh IL-2-containing medium on days 3 and 7. After approximately 10 days of culture, CD4+ T cells were isolated by negative selection using the EasySep CD4+ T cell isolation kit. Ficoll-Paque Plus gradient centrifugation was used to isolate PBMCs from whole blood, and the isolated PBMCs were then either used fresh or cryopreserved at -140C. Each culture condition was generally run in triplicate wells.

In this sample, this clonotype turned up a few times. This receptor's antigen is unknown. One base away there is no much larger clone; base qualities are not given. Receptor libraries were prepared by PCR. DNA from cultured CD4+ T cells was subjected to TCR sequencing with the Oncomine TCR Beta short-read assay at the Johns Hopkins FTIC core. Genomic DNA was extracted from the cultured CD4+ T cells with the QIAamp micro DNA kit. The Oncomine TCR Beta libraries from cultured CD4+ T cells were pooled using unique dual indexes and then sequenced on an Illumina iSeq 100. In the paper's pipeline: Non-productive sequences were removed, and CDR3s not starting with C, not ending with F or W, or shorter than 7 amino acids were discarded. Antigen-specific clonotypes were identified with the MANAFEST web application by comparing peptide-stimulated wells with reference and other culture wells. To be called positive, a clone needed an FDR below 0.05, an odds ratio above 5, and a productive frequency above 0.1% in at least two of three replicate wells. Clonotypes that were significantly expanded in both SARS-CoV-2 spike wells and at least one common cold coronavirus spike condition were defined as cross-reactive. Using R version 3.6.1, CDR3 homology was evaluated through Levenshtein distances (stringdist) along with unrooted phylogenetic trees (ape). TCRdb reran the public reads through fastp at Q25 and MiXCR, keeping productive beta chains. When rows share a CDR3 protein, they turn into one entry using the most common DNA and genes. V and J calls and clone size were set by TCRdb, not the authors. This sample holds about 15,000 distinct CDR3 sequences; 45% were observed only once. 15% to 25% of the sample is in the top ten clones.

Paper-wide results and their limitations: The study included relatively few convalescent patients and did not analyze early timepoints after natural infection. Of the vaccine-specific clones in convalescent patients, 304 of 307, or nearly all, reacted only to SARS-CoV-2 spike and did not cross-react with common cold coronaviruses. In convalescent patients, a median around 90% of post-vaccine SARS-CoV-2-reactive clones were detected only after vaccination, and vaccine-specific priming was suggested by this finding. The median number of SARS-CoV-2-reactive clonotypes rose from around 20 after infection to a few dozen after vaccination, but the change was not significant.

Taken from the germline V gene (reference sequence), the CDR1 and CDR2 loops are LNHDA and SQIVND. Trimming at the junction amounts to 10 bases on V and 4 bases on J, and the germline ends lie 19 bases apart. From the cysteine through the phenylalanine, the CDR3 covers 14 amino acids. The sequence is cut down to CDR3 DNA, 42 bases in frame from base 1. The source was CD4+ T cells from blood, cultured in vitro, collected before SARS-CoV-2 vaccination. The TCR was taken from a human donor who received a COVID-19 vaccine. Here the chain combines TRBV19 and TRBJ1-1, with the D gene call left open. The nucleotide sequence is TGTGCCACTCACCCCCCGCGGGGTGGCACTGAAGCTTTCTTT. Translation gives CATHPPRGGTEAFF.